These T cell receptor beta chains were read from a single sample in a study of cytomegalovirus exposure and HLA in healthy donors. Generated by immunoSEQ multiplex PCR, the TCRdb table keeps only in-frame clones and is missing some. The sample consists of just over 80,000 clones, 78% of them appearing once. Sequencing was performed on PBMCs. These TCRs come from a man younger than 35 in good health and CMV-seropositive. CDR3s include the opening cysteine and the closing phenylalanine or tryptophan. The D gene is left open where the match is weak. Only part of the rows carry a size: once, few, many, or a class if the clone is expanded.

size,V,J,D,DNA,CDR3
-,TRBV28,TRBJ2-7,TRBD1,TGTGCCAGCAGGACTCCGGGACAGAGGCTCTACGAGCAGTACTTC,CASRTPGQRLYEQYF
-,TRBV12-5,TRBJ1-1,-,TGTGCTAGTGGGAAAACACCGAACACTGAAGCTTTCTTT,CASGKTPNTEAFF
once,TRBV10-3,TRBJ1-2,-,TGTGCCATCAGTGGGACCGGGACTAACCTTAACTATGGCTACACCTTC,CAISGTGTNLNYGYTF
few,TRBV6-6,TRBJ1-4,-,TGTGCCAGCATTACCGGGGGGGGTAATGAAAAACTGTTTTTT,CASITGGGNEKLFF
-,TRBV5-6,TRBJ1-1,-,TGTGCCAGCACCCGAGGAGACCCCAACACTGAAGCTTTCTTT,CASTRGDPNTEAFF
few,TRBV7-3,TRBJ2-3,-,TGTGCCAGCAGCACCGGGGGTACGCAGTATTTT,CASSTGGTQYF
-,TRBV9,TRBJ2-5,-,TGTGCCAGCACTGGGCCTAACCAAGAGACCCAGTACTTC,CASTGPNQETQYF
-,TRBV6-5,TRBJ1-2,TRBD1,TGTGCCGGGGGACAGCCCTATGGCTACACCTTC,CAGGQPYGYTF
-,TRBV27,TRBJ2-7,-,TGTGCCAGCAGTGTGACAGGTCTAGTCGAGCAGTACTTC,CASSVTGLVEQYF
-,TRBV6-5,TRBJ1-3,-,TGTGCCAGCAGTTACCGCGGGACTAACACCATATATTTT,CASSYRGTNTIYF
-,TRBV4-1,TRBJ2-2,-,TGCGCCAGCAGCCAAGTTCCGGGAGACACCGGGGAGCTGTTTTTT,CASSQVPGDTGELFF
-,TRBV4-1,TRBJ1-2,-,TGCGCCAGCAGCCAAGCCAGAACAGGGATCATGGGCTACACCTTC,CASSQARTGIMGYTF
-,TRBV13,TRBJ1-4,TRBD1,TGTGCCAGCGGATGGACGACAGGGTTAAAGGAAAAACTGTTTTTT,CASGWTTGLKEKLFF
-,TRBV5-4,TRBJ2-7,-,TGTGCCAGCAGCCCCGGGTGGCCCAACGAGCAGTACTTC,CASSPGWPNEQYF
-,TRBV6-5,TRBJ2-7,-,TGTGCCAGCAGTTACCGGGGGGCTTCCCCCTACGAGCAGTACTTC,CASSYRGASPYEQYF
-,TRBV6-1,TRBJ2-7,-,TGTGCCAGCAGGTTCGGTAGTCTTGTCGAGCAGTACTTC,CASRFGSLVEQYF
-,TRBV7-2,TRBJ1-5,-,TGTGCCAGCAGCTTAAGGGGTCAGCCCCAGCATTTT,CASSLRGQPQHF
-,TRBV6-4,TRBJ1-3,TRBD1,TGTGCCAGACCTAATCCGAAGACAGGGGGAAACACCATATATTTT,CARPNPKTGGNTIYF
-,TRBV18,TRBJ1-1,-,TGTGCCAGCTTAGCGGATATATTGAACACTGAAGCTTTCTTT,CASLADILNTEAFF
once,TRBV6-1,TRBJ2-7,-,TGTGCCAGCAGTGAAGCGCGGGGGGACAGACCATACGAGCAGTACTTC,CASSEARGDRPYEQYF
-,TRBV4-1,TRBJ2-5,-,TGCGCCAGCAGACCTGCGGGGGCAGAGGGAGAGACCCAGTACTTC,CASRPAGAEGETQYF
-,TRBV11-2,TRBJ2-1,-,TGTGCCAGCAGCTTTGAGGCGTGGTCTGCCAATGAGCAGTTCTTC,CASSFEAWSANEQFF
-,TRBV7-2,TRBJ1-3,TRBD1,TGTGCCAGCAGCCCATCGGACAGGGGAAACACCATATATTTT,CASSPSDRGNTIYF
-,TRBV7-8,TRBJ1-5,TRBD1,TGTGCCAGCAGCTCGGGGACAGTGAATCAGCCCCAGCATTTT,CASSSGTVNQPQHF
-,TRBV7-9,TRBJ2-5,TRBD2,TGTGCCAGCAGCCTACCTAGCGGGGTAGATCAAGAGACCCAGTACTTC,CASSLPSGVDQETQYF
-,TRBV5-5,TRBJ2-5,-,TGTGCCAGCAGCTTGGCAGTCGCGACCCAGTACTTC,CASSLAVATQYF
-,TRBV15,TRBJ1-1,-,TGTGCCACCAGCAGAGACACAGCGAACACTGAAGCTTTCTTT,CATSRDTANTEAFF
-,TRBV10-3,TRBJ2-1,TRBD2,TGTGCCACTACTAGCGGGAGGCATTACAATGAGCAGTTCTTC,CATTSGRHYNEQFF
-,TRBV5-6,TRBJ2-5,TRBD2,TGTGCCAGCAGCTTTGGTAGCGGGCAAGAGACCCAGTACTTC,CASSFGSGQETQYF
-,TRBV10-1,TRBJ2-5,-,TGCGCCAGCAGTGACCTCCGGGAAGAGACCCAGTACTTC,CASSDLREETQYF
-,TRBV5-6,TRBJ2-7,TRBD1,TGTGCCAGCAGCCAGTGGGGACAGGGGTCCTACGAGCAGTACTTC,CASSQWGQGSYEQYF
once,TRBV28,TRBJ2-1,-,TGTGCCAGCAGTTTATCGGTGTACAATGAGCAGTTCTTC,CASSLSVYNEQFF
-,TRBV15,TRBJ2-1,TRBD2,TGTGCCACCAGCAGACTAGCGGGAAACCACAATGAGCAGTTCTTC,CATSRLAGNHNEQFF
-,TRBV7-2,TRBJ1-5,-,TGTGCCAGCAGCTTAGGCCCGGGTACGCAGCCCCAGCATTTT,CASSLGPGTQPQHF
-,TRBV29-1,TRBJ2-1,TRBD2,TGCAGCGTTACCCCCCCAGCGGGGCTGTGGAATGAGCAGTTCTTC,CSVTPPAGLWNEQFF
-,TRBV14,TRBJ2-3,TRBD1,TGTGCCAGCAGCCCTCCCGGGACAGCTAGACTAGATACGCAGTATTTT,CASSPPGTARLDTQYF
few,TRBV2,TRBJ2-7,-,TGTGCCAGCAGTGCTTACGAGCAGTACTTC,CASSAYEQYF
-,TRBV23-1,TRBJ1-5,-,TGCGCCAGCAGTCAACTCGCGCGGGGCTGCAATCAGCCCCAGCATTTT,CASSQLARGCNQPQHF
-,TRBV7-9,TRBJ2-7,-,TGTGCCAGCAGCCTAAGCGGAGTTAGCTCCTACGAGCAGTACTTC,CASSLSGVSSYEQYF
-,TRBV5-1,TRBJ2-1,-,TGCGCCAGCAGCTTGGCGGGTGATGAGCAGTTCTTC,CASSLAGDEQFF
-,TRBV7-3,TRBJ2-7,TRBD2,TGTGCCAGCAGCCCTAGCGGGAGGGGGTACGAGCAGTACTTC,CASSPSGRGYEQYF
-,TRBV6-1,TRBJ2-1,-,TGTGCCAGCAAATCGGACAGAAGCCAATACAATGAGCAGTTCTTC,CASKSDRSQYNEQFF
-,TRBV28,TRBJ2-4,-,TGTGCCAGCTGGCCGGGACACTCCATTCAGTACTTC,CASWPGHSIQYF
-,TRBV13,TRBJ2-5,TRBD1,TGTGCCAGCAGCTTAGCCGGGGACAGGGGTTTCCTGGCGGGAGAGTACCAAGAGACCCAGTACTTC,CASSLAGDRGFLAGEYQETQYF
-,TRBV13,TRBJ2-5,TRBD2,TGTGCCAGCAGCCTAGGACTAGCGGAGACCCAGTACTTC,CASSLGLAETQYF
-,TRBV7-2,TRBJ2-7,-,TGTGCCAGCAGCTTACAACAGGGTTACGAGCAGTACTTC,CASSLQQGYEQYF
-,TRBV5-1,TRBJ2-7,TRBD2,TGCGCCAGCAGCCCCCAGGGACTAGCGGGTTACGAGCAGTACTTC,CASSPQGLAGYEQYF
once,TRBV5-1,TRBJ2-1,-,TGCGCCAGCAGCTTCGATGTGGGCCCTCCAGATGAGCAGTTCTTC,CASSFDVGPPDEQFF
-,TRBV10-2,TRBJ1-2,TRBD1,TGCGCCAGCAGAAGGGACAGCTATGGCTACACCTTC,CASRRDSYGYTF
medium-sized,TRBV5-5,TRBJ2-1,TRBD1,TGTGCCAGCAGACAGGGGTTCGAGAGGACCAATGAGCAGTTCTTC,CASRQGFERTNEQFF